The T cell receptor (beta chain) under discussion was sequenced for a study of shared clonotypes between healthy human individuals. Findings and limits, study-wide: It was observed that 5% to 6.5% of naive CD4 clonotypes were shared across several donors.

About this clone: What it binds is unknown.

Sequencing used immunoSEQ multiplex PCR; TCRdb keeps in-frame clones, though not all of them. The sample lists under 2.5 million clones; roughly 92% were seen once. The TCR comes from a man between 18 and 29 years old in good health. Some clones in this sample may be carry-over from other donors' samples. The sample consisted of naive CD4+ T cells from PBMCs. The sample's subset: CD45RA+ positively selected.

Written as DNA, the CDR3 is TGTGCCAGTAGTATCTCTCACCTACCAGACACTGAAGCTTTCTTT. This gives the protein CASSISHLPDTEAFF. The chain links TRBV19 to TRBJ1-1; D is undetermined. Trimming left V 3 bases short and J 3 bases short, with 14 bases between. The CDR3 covers 15 residues. CDR1 is LNHDA, CDR2 SQIVND, per germline (reference sequence).